A selection of T cell receptor beta chains follows, all from one sample in a study of shared clonotypes between healthy human individuals. TCRdb keeps only in-frame clones here, not all; method: immunoSEQ multiplex PCR. Among about 1 million clones listed, about 77% were seen once. The sequenced sample consisted of memory CD4+ T cells sorted from blood. The receptors originated from a man between 18 and 35 years old in good health. The CDR3 runs from the conserved cysteine through the conserved F or W. Each record gives: CDR3 DNA, CDR3 protein, D gene, clone size, V gene, J gene. D genes are given only for firm matches. Some rows mark clone size as missing; the rest say once, few, many or name a class of expanded clone.

TGTGCCAGCAGTTTATCGGTTACCCCACTACGGACAGGCCAAGAGACCCAGTACTTC	CASSLSVTPLRTGQETQYF	TRBD1	many	TRBV27	TRBJ2-5
TGTGCCAGCAGCGAGGTACCTAACACCGGGGAGCTGTTTTTT	CASSEVPNTGELFF	NA	NA	TRBV9	TRBJ2-2
TGTGCCAGCAGCTTGACTAGCGGGGGGGGAGAGACCCAGTACTTC	CASSLTSGGGETQYF	TRBD2	NA	TRBV7-2	TRBJ2-5
TGTGCCAGTAGTATAGGAACAGGCCTAAGGGTTCCCTACGAGCAGTACTTC	CASSIGTGLRVPYEQYF	NA	NA	TRBV19	TRBJ2-7
TGTGCCAGCAGCGTAGGGAGTGGGACCGGGGAGCTGTTTTTT	CASSVGSGTGELFF	NA	NA	TRBV9	TRBJ2-2
TGCAGCGTCGCAGGGAGCTCCTACGAGCAGTACTTC	CSVAGSSYEQYF	NA	few	TRBV29-1	TRBJ2-7
TGTGCCAGCAGTGTTTCTCCTGGTGGTACGCAGTATTTT	CASSVSPGGTQYF	NA	once	TRBV25-1	TRBJ2-3
TGTGCCTGGAGTGAGAACGGACAGTTGTATCAGCCCCAGCATTTT	CAWSENGQLYQPQHF	NA	NA	TRBV30	TRBJ1-5
TGTGCCAGCAGCTTAGGGGTAGCGGGACGGAGCACAGATACGCAGTATTTT	CASSLGVAGRSTDTQYF	TRBD2	NA	TRBV11-3	TRBJ2-3
TGCGCCAGCAGTGAGTCGGGGGCGCGTGAGACCCAGTACTTC	CASSESGARETQYF	NA	NA	TRBV10-1	TRBJ2-5
TGTGCCAGCAGTTTTTCAGGCAGGGGGGTGGATTCACCCCTCCACTTT	CASSFSGRGVDSPLHF	TRBD1	NA	TRBV27	TRBJ1-6
TGTGCCAGCAGCGAGGGGACAGGGGCCGGCGAGCAGTACTTC	CASSEGTGAGEQYF	TRBD1	NA	TRBV9	TRBJ2-7
TGCGCCAGCAGCCAAGATCCAGGGGTGAACACCGGGGAGCTGTTTTTT	CASSQDPGVNTGELFF	NA	many	TRBV4-1	TRBJ2-2
TGTGCCAGCGGACAAGTCCACGAGCAGTACTTC	CASGQVHEQYF	NA	NA	TRBV6-5	TRBJ2-7
TGCGCCAGCAGTGAGTCGTTCGGCGGGAGTTACAATGAGCAGTTCTTC	CASSESFGGSYNEQFF	TRBD2	NA	TRBV10-1	TRBJ2-1
TGTGCCAGCAGCTTAGTAAGAAACGAGCAGTACTTC	CASSLVRNEQYF	NA	NA	TRBV7-2	TRBJ2-7
TGTGCCAGCAGCTCCATCAGGGACACCGGGGAGCTGTTTTTT	CASSSIRDTGELFF	NA	NA	TRBV7-8	TRBJ2-2
TGTGCCATCAGGGATACAGGGGGCGCAACCGGGGAGCTGTTTTTT	CAIRDTGGATGELFF	TRBD1	NA	TRBV10-3	TRBJ2-2
TGCGCCAGCAGCCAATCGACAGGGGACTTCTACGAGCAGTACTTC	CASSQSTGDFYEQYF	TRBD1	few	TRBV4-3	TRBJ2-7
TGTGCCAGCAGCGCCGGGACAGTTAGAAACATTCAGTACTTC	CASSAGTVRNIQYF	TRBD1	once	TRBV11-2	TRBJ2-4
TGCGCCAGCAGCCAAGAGGGGGGTGGCACCGGGGAGCTGTTTTTT	CASSQEGGGTGELFF	NA	NA	TRBV4-1	TRBJ2-2
TGTGCCAGCTCACCAACCAGCGGGAGCTCAAAGGAGACCCAGTACTTC	CASSPTSGSSKETQYF	TRBD2	NA	TRBV18	TRBJ2-5
TGCGCCAGCAGTGAGTCAGGGTCAACTAATGAAAAACTGTTTTTT	CASSESGSTNEKLFF	NA	NA	TRBV10-2	TRBJ1-4
TGCGCCAGCAGCCAGGAAGGACTAGCGGAGCACCCTAGCACAGATACGCAGTATTTT	CASSQEGLAEHPSTDTQYF	TRBD2	NA	TRBV4-1	TRBJ2-3
TGTGCCAGCAGCGTAGAACTAGCGGGGGGCCCCATCGGGGAGCTGTTTTTT	CASSVELAGGPIGELFF	TRBD2	NA	TRBV9	TRBJ2-2
TGTGCCAGCAGACTACCGGGACAGGGAGGGGTCTACGAGCAGTACTTC	CASRLPGQGGVYEQYF	TRBD1	NA	TRBV28	TRBJ2-7
TGTGCCAGCTCGCCCCGGGACAGGGCTGCGAACACCGGGGAGCTGTTTTTT	CASSPRDRAANTGELFF	TRBD1	few	TRBV18	TRBJ2-2
TGTGCCAGCCTACAGGGGAACGGGGAGCTGTTTTTT	CASLQGNGELFF	TRBD1	NA	TRBV6-5	TRBJ2-2
TGTGCCAGCAGCATAGACAGCTACGAGCAGTACTTC	CASSIDSYEQYF	NA	NA	TRBV5-4	TRBJ2-7
TGTGCCAGCAGTTCAACAGGGGAGACCCAGTACTTC	CASSSTGETQYF	NA	NA	TRBV6-5	TRBJ2-5
TGTGCCAGCTCACCGAAGGGGGCCCCTGGCTTCGGCAATGAGCAGTTCTTC	CASSPKGAPGFGNEQFF	TRBD1	NA	TRBV18	TRBJ2-1
TGTGCCAGCTCACAGCAGGGCGGGGGCTCCTACGAGCAGTACTTC	CASSQQGGGSYEQYF	TRBD2	few	TRBV18	TRBJ2-7
TGTGCCACCAGCAGAGATAGTAACTATGGCTACACCTTC	CATSRDSNYGYTF	NA	NA	TRBV15	TRBJ1-2
TGCAGCGTCGGAAGTCGAGGCGCTAATAGAGATACGCAGTATTTT	CSVGSRGANRDTQYF	NA	NA	TRBV29-1	TRBJ2-3
TGTGCCAGCGGGCGACAGGAGACGAACACCGGGGAGCTGTTTTTT	CASGRQETNTGELFF	NA	many	TRBV5-4	TRBJ2-2
TGTGCCAGCAGCTCCCAACAGCCACACCAAGAGACCCAGTACTTC	CASSSQQPHQETQYF	NA	NA	TRBV21-1	TRBJ2-5
TGTGCCAGCAGCCGCGACAGGGGATACGAGCAGTACTTC	CASSRDRGYEQYF	TRBD1	once	TRBV9	TRBJ2-7
TGTGCCAGCAGCTTAACGGAGGGAGGCTACACCTTC	CASSLTEGGYTF	NA	NA	TRBV5-6	TRBJ1-2
TGTGCCAGCAGCGACCGGGACAGGGGGGATACGCAGTATTTT	CASSDRDRGDTQYF	TRBD1	few	TRBV9	TRBJ2-3
TGCAGTGTAGCGGGAGGGGGTGAGCAGTTCTTC	CSVAGGGEQFF	TRBD2	NA	TRBV20-1	TRBJ2-1
TGTGCCACTAAGGGAGGCCTGAACACCGGGGAGCTGTTTTTT	CATKGGLNTGELFF	NA	NA	TRBV15	TRBJ2-2
TGCGCCAGCAGCCCACGACTAGCGGGGGGGCTAGATACGCAGTATTTT	CASSPRLAGGLDTQYF	TRBD2	NA	TRBV5-1	TRBJ2-3
TGTGCCTCCGGGACAGGGTTCACCGGGGAGCTGTTTTTT	CASGTGFTGELFF	TRBD1	NA	TRBV6-5	TRBJ2-2
TGTGCCATCAGTGCGGCGGTGGGCCAAGAGACCCAGTACTTC	CAISAAVGQETQYF	NA	NA	TRBV10-3	TRBJ2-5
TGTGCCAGCAGCAAAAAGCGGGAGACCAACGACAATGAGCAGTTCTTC	CASSKKRETNDNEQFF	NA	few	TRBV21-1	TRBJ2-1
TGCGCCAGCAGCGCGACAGGGGACCACGAGCAGTACTTC	CASSATGDHEQYF	TRBD1	NA	TRBV5-1	TRBJ2-7
TGTGCCAGCAGTTACGAGTACGAGCAGTACTTC	CASSYEYEQYF	NA	NA	TRBV6-5	TRBJ2-7
TGTGCCTGGAGTGATGGGAAACCGAACACTGAAGCTTTCTTT	CAWSDGKPNTEAFF	NA	few	TRBV30	TRBJ1-1
TGCGCCAGCAGTTGGACTAGCGGGAGCCAGGATACGCAGTATTTT	CASSWTSGSQDTQYF	TRBD2	NA	TRBV10-1	TRBJ2-3
TGTGCCAGCAGTGAATCTAGGGACAGGGGGCTACATGAGCAGTTCTTC	CASSESRDRGLHEQFF	TRBD1	NA	TRBV25-1	TRBJ2-1
TGTGCCAGCAGATTCGGGTGGCAAGCTTTCTTT	CASRFGWQAFF	NA	NA	TRBV6-5	TRBJ1-1
TGTGCCAGCAGCCCGGAGGGAGGTCAGCCCCAGCATTTT	CASSPEGGQPQHF	NA	NA	TRBV11-2	TRBJ1-5
TGTGCCAGCAGCGTACAGGGGACCACCGGGGAGCTGTTTTTT	CASSVQGTTGELFF	TRBD1	NA	TRBV2	TRBJ2-2
TGTGCCAGCGCCGGGATTAGAGGGTCACCCCTCCACTTT	CASAGIRGSPLHF	NA	NA	TRBV9	TRBJ1-6
TGTGCCAGCAGCTCCCAGGGAAACACTGAAGCTTTCTTT	CASSSQGNTEAFF	NA	NA	TRBV11-2	TRBJ1-1
TGCGCCAGCAGCCGGGAGGGGGGATTCTACGAGCAGTACTTC	CASSREGGFYEQYF	TRBD2	once	TRBV5-1	TRBJ2-7
TGTGCCAGCAGAGACACCGTCTACGAGCAGTACTTC	CASRDTVYEQYF	NA	NA	TRBV28	TRBJ2-7
TGTGCCAGCAGTGAATGGGACGGGGGAGGGACCCAGTACTTC	CASSEWDGGGTQYF	NA	once	TRBV6-1	TRBJ2-5
TGCGCCAGCAGCCAACAAGACAGGGTGGCCACTGAAGCTTTCTTT	CASSQQDRVATEAFF	TRBD1	NA	TRBV4-3	TRBJ1-1